Listed here are 27 T cell receptor beta chains from one sample, sequenced in a study of CD8 T cells in Susac syndrome. Random-hexamer reverse transcription was applied to roughly 0.5 to 1 ug RNA. MiXCR was run by TCRdb on the immunoSEQ multiplex PCR reads, yielding one entry per CDR3 protein. The sample yields 95,000 to 150,000 distinct CDR3 sequences, roughly 94% seen once. The sample was CD8+ T cells from PBMCs. The source of these receptors is a human donor with Susac syndrome.

The genes are TRBV6-2 or TRBV6-3 and TRBJ2-5, with 10 bases lining up with TRBD2. CDR1 and CDR2 from the germline V gene are MNHEY and SVGEGT. The CDR3 runs to 16 residues. The trim removed 2 bases at V and 3 bases at J, leaving 6 bases unmatched. The CDR3 here is CASSYGLAAGEETQYF. CDR3 nucleotides: TGTGCCAGCAGTTACGGACTAGCGGCGGGCGAAGAGACCCAGTACTTC.

Only a few counts were recorded for this clonotype. The chain links TRBV25-1 to TRBJ1-2; TRBD1 matches 7 bases. The CDR3 consists of 13 residues. V lost 3 bases to trimming and J lost 4 bases; unmatched junction nucleotides: 2. Germline V lookup: CDR1 MGHDK, CDR2 SYGVNS. CDR3 residues: CASSEGQLYGYTF. In DNA, the CDR3 is TGTGCCAGCAGTGAGGGACAGCTCTATGGCTACACCTTC.

The chain carries TRBV9 and TRBJ1-6; possibly TRBD1 for D (5 bases). Germline assignment: CDR1 SGDLS and CDR2 YYNGEE. Trimming shortened V by 6 bases and J by 7 bases, and 14 bases separated the two germline ends. The CDR3 is 14 residues long. The CDR3 nucleotides read TGTGCCAGCACCAGGGACGAAAACAATTCACCCCTCCACTTT. Protein sequence: CASTRDENNSPLHF.

The V and J genes are TRBV12-3 or TRBV12-4 and TRBJ1-5; D is unresolved. This CDR3 contains 14 residues. The germline V and J ends were trimmed by 8 bases and 8 bases, with 19 bases remaining between them. The CDR3 bases are TGTGCCAGCGTCAGTTTTATAGCAATCAAGCCCCAGCATTTT. This translates into CASVSFIAIKPQHF.

The chain has TRBV11-2 and TRBJ2-1; unclear D gene. CDR3 length equals 14 residues. Trimming removed 4 bases from V and 5 bases from J, with 12 bases in between. Germline V gene data show CDR1 as SGHAT and CDR2 as FQNNGV. The CDR3: CASSSRLAHNEQFF. The CDR3 nucleotides read TGTGCCAGCAGCTCTCGTTTGGCCCACAATGAGCAGTTCTTC.

The J gene is TRBJ2-3, the V gene TRBV7-9; D unresolved. Germline loops: CDR1 SEHNR, CDR2 FQNEAQ (reference sequence). This CDR3 has 14 amino acids. The ends were cut back, 1 base at V and 4 bases at J, with 9 bases in the middle. This chain's CDR3 is CASSLETSADTQYF. Written as DNA, the CDR3 is TGTGCCAGCAGCTTAGAGACGTCCGCAGATACGCAGTATTTT.

The rearrangement uses TRBV19 and TRBJ2-1; 11 bases map to TRBD2. Trimming at V came to 5 bases and at J to 8 bases, leaving 5 bases not matched to a gene. Looked up from germline, CDR1 is LNHDA and CDR2 is SQIVND (reference sequence). This CDR3 has 14 amino acids. The CDR3 DNA follows: TGTGCCAGTAGTTTAGCGGGGGGGAACTATGAGCAGTTCTTC. As protein: CASSLAGGNYEQFF.

This chain connects TRBV29-1 to TRBJ2-1, with 8 bases that match TRBD1. Germline values: CDR1 SQVTM, CDR2 ANQGSEA. The CDR3 covers 15 residues. V gave up 3 bases and J gave up 7 bases; unmatched junction bases: 11. The CDR3 coding sequence is TGCAGCGTTGAGGGGCCGGGACAGGACTGGAATGAGCAGTTCTTC. Its protein is CSVEGPGQDWNEQFF.

The CDR3 here is CASSVDRGPNEKLFF. The CDR3, as DNA: TGTGCCAGCAGCGTGGACAGGGGACCGAATGAAAAACTGTTTTTT. The V and J genes are TRBV5-4 and TRBJ1-4, with 9 nucleotides matching TRBD1. Looked up from germline, CDR1 is SGHNT and CDR2 is YYREEE (reference sequence). This CDR3 is built from 15 residues. With V trimmed by 4 bases and J by 5 bases, 6 bases remained unmatched.

The chain combines TRBV13 with TRBJ2-3; D is unclear. The germline V gene encodes CDR1 PRHDT and CDR2 FYEKMQ (reference sequence). This CDR3 is 13 amino acids long. V was shortened by 3 bases and J by 0 bases, with 4 bases between the two germline ends. CDR3 nucleotide sequence: TGTGCCAGCAGCTTGGAAAGCACAGATACGCAGTATTTT. It encodes CASSLESTDTQYF.

The V gene is TRBV30, the J gene TRBJ2-5; 9 nucleotides agree with TRBD1. The germline CDR1 and CDR2 sequences are GTSNPN and SVGIG (reference sequence). The ends lost 0 bases at V and 2 bases at J; junction bases unmatched: 10. The CDR3 has 17 amino acids. The CDR3 region has the DNA TGTGCCTGGAGTGTAGGCTGGGGACAGGGTCCACAAGAGACCCAGTACTTC. Amino acids: CAWSVGWGQGPQETQYF.

The chain couples TRBV5-1 to TRBJ2-1; 8 nucleotides line up with TRBD2. CDR1 and CDR2 from the germline V gene are SGHRS and YFSETQ. The V segment lost 5 bases and the J segment 3 bases; nucleotides outside the gene matches: 10. The CDR3 has 16 residues. For the CDR3, the DNA is TGCGCCAGCAGAGTAAGCAATAGCGGGGTCTACAATGAGCAGTTCTTC. It translates to CASRVSNSGVYNEQFF.

The sample holds a few counts of this clonotype. The J gene is TRBJ1-6, the V gene TRBV6-1; 9 nucleotides agree with TRBD1. From germline, CDR1 is MNHNS and CDR2 SASEGT. The junction had 5 bases not matched to a gene; V was cut back by 6 bases and J by 8 bases. CDR3 length: 14 residues. The CDR3 bases are TGTGCCAGCAGCCTGGGACAGGGACATTCACCCCTCCACTTT. This sequence encodes CASSLGQGHSPLHF.

The V gene is TRBV9, the J gene TRBJ1-2, with TRBD1 matching over 8 bases. The CDR3 runs 15 residues. V dropped 3 bases and J dropped 4; count of bases not matched to a gene: 8. CDR1 is SGDLS, CDR2 YYNGEE, per germline. CDR3 bases: TGTGCCAGCAGCGCCTCCGGGACAGGTATCTATGGCTACACCTTC. It encodes CASSASGTGIYGYTF.

This clonotype has a single count. V gene TRBV5-4 combines with J gene TRBJ2-1, with no clear D. There are 15 residues in the CDR3. CDR1 and CDR2 from the germline V gene are SGHNT and YYREEE (reference sequence). Trimming removed 0 bases at V and 6 bases at J, with 13 bases between. This chain's CDR3 is CASSLESLRGNEQFF. In DNA, the CDR3 is TGTGCCAGCAGCTTGGAAAGCCTACGCGGCAATGAGCAGTTCTTC.

V usage is TRBV5-1 and J usage is TRBJ2-7; possibly TRBD1 for D (6 bases). The germline V gene encodes CDR1 SGHRS and CDR2 YFSETQ. This CDR3 has 15 amino acids. With 5 bases removed from V and 2 bases from J, the gap between germline ends came to 17 bases. The CDR3 sequence: CASRSRPGEAYEQYF. DNA of the CDR3: TGCGCCAGCAGATCTCGGCCAGGGGAAGCCTACGAGCAGTACTTC.

The V call is TRBV20-1, the J call TRBJ2-7; TRBD1 matches at 11 bases. The CDR3 is 14 residues long. Per germline, CDR1 DFQATT and CDR2 SNEGSKA (reference sequence). Germline trimming cut 2 bases from V and 3 bases from J; bases unmatched to any gene: 3. CDR3 sequence: CSARSGTGGYEQYF. CDR3 bases: TGCAGTGCTAGATCCGGGACAGGGGGCTACGAGCAGTACTTC.

V and J are TRBV4-1 and TRBJ2-2, with a weak D call TRBD1 (5 bases). The CDR3 extends over 14 amino acids. V was clipped by 7 bases and J by 2 bases, with 11 bases between them. The germline gives CDR1 MGHRA, CDR2 YSYEKL. The CDR3 nucleotides read TGCGCCAGCAACCAGCAGGGAAACACCGGGGAGCTGTTTTTT. Residues: CASNQQGNTGELFF.

The chain recombines TRBV7-6 with TRBJ2-2; 8 nucleotides match TRBD1. Trimming took 6 bases from V and 5 from J; bases not matched to a gene: 5. The CDR3 loop spans 14 amino acids. Germline V gene lookup returns CDR1 SGHVS and CDR2 FNYEAQ. CDR3 amino acids: CASRDTGGTGELFF. The CDR3 coding sequence is TGTGCCAGCAGGGATACAGGGGGGACCGGGGAGCTGTTTTTT.

This rearrangement joins TRBV12-3 or TRBV12-4 to TRBJ1-6, with TRBD1 as a possible D gene (5 bases). The CDR3 runs 14 residues. Trimming shortened V by 6 bases and J by 9 bases, and 15 bases separated the two germline ends. For the CDR3, the DNA is TGTGCCAGCAGAACGGGGGGGGTCCTTTCACCCCTCCACTTT. As protein: CASRTGGVLSPLHF.

The V gene is TRBV7-9, the J gene TRBJ1-1; D call uncertain. This CDR3 spans 14 amino acids. Germline V gives CDR1 SEHNR, CDR2 FQNEAQ (reference sequence). V was cut by 5 bases and J by 0 bases, with 10 bases left in between. The chain's CDR3 is CASSPTILNTEAFF. The CDR3 DNA follows: TGTGCCAGCAGCCCAACAATTTTGAACACTGAAGCTTTCTTT.

The rearrangement joins TRBV20-1 to TRBJ1-2, with D perhaps matching TRBD1 (5 bases). The CDR3 is 14 amino acids. Trimming stripped 1 base from V and 4 bases from J, with 13 bases between. Germline V gene data show CDR1 as DFQATT and CDR2 as SNEGSKA (reference sequence). The CDR3 spells CSARARGGTYGYTF. CDR3 in DNA: TGCAGTGCTAGAGCTAGAGGAGGGACCTATGGCTACACCTTC.

The chain is built from TRBV19 and TRBJ1-5; D possibly corresponds to TRBD1 (5 bases). Germline CDR1 is LNHDA and CDR2 is SQIVND (reference sequence). There are 16 residues in the CDR3. V was shortened by 0 bases and J by 8 bases, with 17 bases between the two germline ends. The CDR3 loop reads CASSIDRDDNREPQHF. The CDR3 DNA reads TGTGCCAGTAGTATAGATCGGGACGACAATAGGGAGCCCCAGCATTTT.

The count of this clonotype is one. This chain connects TRBV29-1 to TRBJ2-5; 8 nucleotides agree with TRBD1. J gave up 5 bases and V 3 bases, and 8 bases lay outside the gene matches. Germline-derived CDR1 and CDR2 are SQVTM and ANQGSEA. The CDR3 runs to 14 residues. The CDR3 region has the DNA TGCAGCGTTGACGGTGGACAGGGCGAGGAGACCCAGTACTTC. This encodes CSVDGGQGEETQYF.

V is TRBV2 and J is TRBJ2-7; the D gene could be TRBD1 or TRBD2 (5 bases each). The V gene's germline CDR1 is SNHLY and CDR2 FYNNEI. The CDR3 covers 15 residues. Trimming shortened V by 6 bases and J by 4 bases, and 19 bases separated the two germline ends. The DNA of the CDR3 is TGTGCCAGCAGGACAAAACCGGGACCATTGTACGAGCAGTACTTC. Translating gives CASRTKPGPLYEQYF.

The chain has TRBV9 and TRBJ2-1, with 12 bases fitting TRBD2. Germline CDR1 is SGDLS and CDR2 is YYNGEE. J gave up 4 bases and V 3 bases, and 8 bases lay outside the gene matches. This CDR3 has 17 amino acids. For the CDR3, the DNA is TGTGCCAGCAGCGCACCCCTAGCGGGGGGGTTGTACAATGAGCAGTTCTTC. Protein product: CASSAPLAGGLYNEQFF.

V usage is TRBV6-5 and J usage is TRBJ1-2; tentative D call: TRBD1 (6 bases). V was clipped by 2 bases and J by 4 bases, with 29 bases between them. Germline lookup yields CDR1 MNHEY and CDR2 SVGAGI. CDR3 length: 20 amino acids. CDR3 sequence (DNA): TGTGCCAGCAGTTACCTGGGGGGGCGGGGTCCCCCCTTATCGGCCTATGGCTACACCTTC. Its protein product is CASSYLGGRGPPLSAYGYTF.